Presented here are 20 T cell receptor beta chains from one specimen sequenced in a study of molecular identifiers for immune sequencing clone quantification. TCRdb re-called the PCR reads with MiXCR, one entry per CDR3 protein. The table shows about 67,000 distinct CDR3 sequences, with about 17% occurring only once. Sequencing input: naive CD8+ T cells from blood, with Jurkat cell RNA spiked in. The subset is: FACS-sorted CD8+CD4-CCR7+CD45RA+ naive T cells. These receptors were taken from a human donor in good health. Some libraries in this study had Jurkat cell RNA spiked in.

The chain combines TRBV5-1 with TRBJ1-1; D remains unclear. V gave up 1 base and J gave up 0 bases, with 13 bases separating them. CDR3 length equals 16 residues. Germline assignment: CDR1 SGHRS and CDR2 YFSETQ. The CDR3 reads CASSLFRNQMNTEAFF. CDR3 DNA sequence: TGCGCCAGCAGCTTGTTCCGAAATCAAATGAACACTGAAGCTTTCTTT. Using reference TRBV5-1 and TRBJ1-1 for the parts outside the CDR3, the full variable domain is KAGVTQTPRYLIKTRGQQVTLSCSPISGHRSVSWYQQTPGQGLQFLFEYFSETQRNKGNFPGRFSGRQFSNSRSEMNVSTLELGDSALYLCASSLFRNQMNTEAFFGQGTRLTVV.

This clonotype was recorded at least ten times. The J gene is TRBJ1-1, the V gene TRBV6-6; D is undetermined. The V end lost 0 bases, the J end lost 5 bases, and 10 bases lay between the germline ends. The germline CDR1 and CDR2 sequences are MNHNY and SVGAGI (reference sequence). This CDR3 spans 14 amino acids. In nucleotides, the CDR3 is TGTGCCAGCAGTTACTCTCCAGACGGGACTGAAGCTTTCTTT. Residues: CASSYSPDGTEAFF.

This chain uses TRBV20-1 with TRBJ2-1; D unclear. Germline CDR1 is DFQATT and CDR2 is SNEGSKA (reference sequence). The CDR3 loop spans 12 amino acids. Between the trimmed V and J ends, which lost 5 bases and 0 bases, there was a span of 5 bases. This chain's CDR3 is CSAWSSYNEQFF. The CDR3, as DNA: TGCAGTGCTTGGAGCTCCTACAATGAGCAGTTCTTC.

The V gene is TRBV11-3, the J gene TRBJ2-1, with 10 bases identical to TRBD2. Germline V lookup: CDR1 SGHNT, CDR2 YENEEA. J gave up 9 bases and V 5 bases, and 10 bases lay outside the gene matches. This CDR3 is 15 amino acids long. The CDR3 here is CASSQEREGQGEQFF. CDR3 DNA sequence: TGTGCCAGCAGCCAAGAGCGGGAGGGCCAGGGTGAGCAGTTCTTC.

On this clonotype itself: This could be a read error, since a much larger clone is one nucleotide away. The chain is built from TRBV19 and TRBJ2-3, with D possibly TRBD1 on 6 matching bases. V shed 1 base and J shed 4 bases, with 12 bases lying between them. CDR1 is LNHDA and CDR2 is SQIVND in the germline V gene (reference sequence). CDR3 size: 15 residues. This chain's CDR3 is CASSIVRGSADTQYF. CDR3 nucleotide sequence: TGTGCCAGTAGTATAGTCAGGGGAAGCGCAGATACGCAGTATTTT.

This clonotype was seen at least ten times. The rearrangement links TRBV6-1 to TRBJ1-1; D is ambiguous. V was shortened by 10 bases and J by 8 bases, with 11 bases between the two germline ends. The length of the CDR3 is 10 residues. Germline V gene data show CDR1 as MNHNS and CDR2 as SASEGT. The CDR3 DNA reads TGTGCCATTCAAAAATGGGAAGCTTTCTTT. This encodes CAIQKWEAFF.

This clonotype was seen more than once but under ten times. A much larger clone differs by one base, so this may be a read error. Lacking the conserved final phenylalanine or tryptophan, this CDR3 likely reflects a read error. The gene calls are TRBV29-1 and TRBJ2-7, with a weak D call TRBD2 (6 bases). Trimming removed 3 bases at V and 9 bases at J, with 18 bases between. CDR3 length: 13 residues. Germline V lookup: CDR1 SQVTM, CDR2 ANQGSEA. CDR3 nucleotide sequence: TGCAGCGTTGAGGGGGGTCTTTCTACGGGGCAGTACCTC. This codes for CSVEGGLSTGQYL.

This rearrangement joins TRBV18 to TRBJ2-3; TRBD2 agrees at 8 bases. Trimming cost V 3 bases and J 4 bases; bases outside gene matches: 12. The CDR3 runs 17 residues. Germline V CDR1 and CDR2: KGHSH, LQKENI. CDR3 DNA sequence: TGTGCCAGCTCACCTCCCCCGGGAGGGAGCGGGTCAGATACGCAGTATTTT. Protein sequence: CASSPPPGGSGSDTQYF.

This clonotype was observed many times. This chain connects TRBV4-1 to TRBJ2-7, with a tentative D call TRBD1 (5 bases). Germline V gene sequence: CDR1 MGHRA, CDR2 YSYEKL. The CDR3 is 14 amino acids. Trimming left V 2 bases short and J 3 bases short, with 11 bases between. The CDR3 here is CASSQLWGSYEQYF. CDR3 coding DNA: TGCGCCAGCAGCCAACTGTGGGGCAGCTACGAGCAGTACTTC.

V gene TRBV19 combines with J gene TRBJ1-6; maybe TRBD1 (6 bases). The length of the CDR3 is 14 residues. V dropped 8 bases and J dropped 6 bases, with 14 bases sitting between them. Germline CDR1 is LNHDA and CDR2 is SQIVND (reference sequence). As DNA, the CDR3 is TGTGCCAGTTTGGGCACAGGGCTTAATTCACCCCTCCACTTT. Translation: CASLGTGLNSPLHF.

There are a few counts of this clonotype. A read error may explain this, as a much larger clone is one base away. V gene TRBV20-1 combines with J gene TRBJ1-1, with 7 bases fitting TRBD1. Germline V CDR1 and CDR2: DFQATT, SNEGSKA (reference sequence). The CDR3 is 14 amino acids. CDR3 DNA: TGCAGTGCTGGAGATGACAGGGCGAACACTGAAGCTTTCTTT. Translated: CSAGDDRANTEAFF.

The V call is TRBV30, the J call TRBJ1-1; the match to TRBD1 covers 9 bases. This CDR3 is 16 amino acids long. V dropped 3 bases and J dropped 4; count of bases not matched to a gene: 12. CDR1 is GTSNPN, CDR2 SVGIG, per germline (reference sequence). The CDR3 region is CAWRNTGGQGGTEAFF. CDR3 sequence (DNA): TGTGCCTGGAGGAATACAGGGGGCCAAGGGGGCACTGAAGCTTTCTTT.

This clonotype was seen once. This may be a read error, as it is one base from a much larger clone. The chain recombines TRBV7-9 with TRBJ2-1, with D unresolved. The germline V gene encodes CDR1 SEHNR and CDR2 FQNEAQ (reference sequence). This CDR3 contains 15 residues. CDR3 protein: CVSSLVGNPRNEQFF. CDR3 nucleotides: TGTGTCAGCAGCTTAGTGGGAAATCCACGAAATGAGCAGTTCTTC.

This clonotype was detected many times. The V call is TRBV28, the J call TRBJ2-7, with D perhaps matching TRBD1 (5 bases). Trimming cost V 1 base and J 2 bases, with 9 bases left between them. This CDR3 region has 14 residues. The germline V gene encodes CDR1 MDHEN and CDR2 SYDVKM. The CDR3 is CASSLSRVAYEQYF. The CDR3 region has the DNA TGTGCCAGCAGTTTATCCAGGGTTGCCTACGAGCAGTACTTC. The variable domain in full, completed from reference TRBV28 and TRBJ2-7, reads DVKVTQSSRYLVKRTGEKVFLECVQDMDHENMFWYRQDPGLGLRLIYFSYDVKMKEKGDIPEGYSVSREKKERFSLILESASTNQTSMYLCASSLSRVAYEQYFGPGTRLTVT.

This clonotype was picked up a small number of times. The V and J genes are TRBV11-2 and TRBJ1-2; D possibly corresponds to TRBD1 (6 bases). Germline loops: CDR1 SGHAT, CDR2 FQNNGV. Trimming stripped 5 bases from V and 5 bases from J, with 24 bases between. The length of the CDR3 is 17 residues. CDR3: CASSAGPGMGGWYGYTF. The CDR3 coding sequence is TGTGCCAGCAGCGCTGGGCCGGGGATGGGGGGCTGGTATGGCTACACCTTC. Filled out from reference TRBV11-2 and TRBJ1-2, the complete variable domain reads EAGVAQSPRYKIIEKRQSVAFWCNPISGHATLYWYQQILGQGPKLLIQFQNNGVVDDSQLPKDRFSAERLKGVDSTLKIQPAKLEDSAVYLCASSAGPGMGGWYGYTFGSGTRLTVV.

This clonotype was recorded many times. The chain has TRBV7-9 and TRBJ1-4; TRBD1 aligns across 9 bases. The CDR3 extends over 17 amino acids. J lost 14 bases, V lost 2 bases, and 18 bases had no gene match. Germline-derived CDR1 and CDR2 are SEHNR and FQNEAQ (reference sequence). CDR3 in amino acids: CASSLPRDHRDRAVLFF. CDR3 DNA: TGTGCCAGCAGCTTACCGAGAGATCACCGGGACAGGGCGGTTCTGTTTTTT.

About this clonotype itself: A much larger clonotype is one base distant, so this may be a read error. CDR3 sequence: CARSVRSWRGIGTGELFF. The CDR3 DNA sequence: TGTGCCCGGAGTGTACGTTCATGGCGCGGGATCGGCACCGGGGAGCTGTTTTTT. The chain combines TRBV30 with TRBJ2-2; tentatively, D is TRBD2 (6 bases). CDR1 and CDR2 (germline): GTSNPN, SVGIG (reference sequence). The CDR3 has 18 residues.

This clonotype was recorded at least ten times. The DNA for the CDR3 is TGCGCCAGCAGCCGACGGGACTCCGGTCTTCCTACCTCCTACGAGCAGTACTTC. This gives the protein CASSRRDSGLPTSYEQYF. The V call is TRBV4-1, the J call TRBJ2-7; D may be TRBD2 (6 bases). This CDR3 contains 18 residues. V lost 4 bases, J lost 0 bases, and 22 bases lay in between. CDR1 is MGHRA, CDR2 YSYEKL, per germline.

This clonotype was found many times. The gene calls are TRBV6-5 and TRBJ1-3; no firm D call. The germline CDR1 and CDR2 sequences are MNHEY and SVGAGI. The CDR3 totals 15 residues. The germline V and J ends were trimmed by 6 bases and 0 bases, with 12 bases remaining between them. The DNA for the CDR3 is TGTGCCAGCAGCCCCACAGTTTTCTCTGGAAACACCATATATTTT. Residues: CASSPTVFSGNTIYF.

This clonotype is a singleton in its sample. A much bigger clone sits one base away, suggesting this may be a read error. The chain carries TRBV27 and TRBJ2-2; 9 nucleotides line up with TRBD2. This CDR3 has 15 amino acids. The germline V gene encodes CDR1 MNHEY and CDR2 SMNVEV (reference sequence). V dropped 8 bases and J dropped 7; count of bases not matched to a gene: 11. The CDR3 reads CASGSGGRVGGELFF. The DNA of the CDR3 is TGTGCCAGCGGTTCTGGCGGGAGGGTCGGCGGGGAGCTGTTTTTT.